These 3 T cell receptor beta chains originate from one sample sequenced in a study of blood T cell repertoires in COVID-19. The protocol was immunoSEQ multiplex PCR, while the TCRdb copy is restricted to in-frame clones and leaves out a portion. The sample holds about 230,000 clones; 86% are singletons and the top ten take under 14%. Sequenced sample: peripheral blood. The receptors were gathered from a man over 45 with COVID-19, enrolled during active disease.

In its sample, this clone was seen once. The chain employs TRBV2 and TRBJ1-5; 7 bases are a match to TRBD1. From germline, CDR1 is SNHLY and CDR2 FYNNEI. V trimming: 7 bases; J trimming: 4 bases; junction bases outside the gene matches: 7. This CDR3 is 14 amino acids long. The CDR3 reads CASTRQGGNQPQHF. The DNA for the CDR3 is TGTGCCAGCACCCGACAGGGTGGTAATCAGCCCCAGCATTTT.

This sequence joins TRBV30 and TRBJ1-6; a weak D match, TRBD1 (5 bases). The V and J ends lost 0 bases and 3 bases respectively, with 21 bases between them. The CDR3 loop spans 19 amino acids. The V gene's germline CDR1 is GTSNPN and CDR2 SVGIG (reference sequence). The CDR3 spells CAWSVQGSIPLNYNSPLHF. The DNA of the CDR3 is TGTGCCTGGAGTGTCCAGGGTTCCATCCCTCTAAACTATAATTCACCCCTCCACTTT. The full variable domain, completed using reference TRBV30 and TRBJ1-6, is SQTIHQWPATLVQPVGSPLSLECTVEGTSNPNLYWYRQAAGRGLQLLFYSVGIGQISSEVPQNLSASRPQDRQFILSSKKLLLSDSGFYLCAWSVQGSIPLNYNSPLHFGNGTRLTVT.

The gene calls are TRBV27 and TRBJ2-1, with TRBD2 matching over 12 bases. CDR3 length: 16 residues. Germline V lookup: CDR1 MNHEY, CDR2 SMNVEV (reference sequence). V lost 4 bases, J lost 9 bases, and 10 bases stayed unmatched. The CDR3 region has the DNA TGTGCCAGCAGTTCCTGGACTAGCGGGAAAGGTAGTGAGCAGTTCTTC. As protein: CASSSWTSGKGSEQFF.